The 8 T cell receptor beta chains listed next were all sequenced from one sample in a study of a mutant IDH1 vaccine in newly diagnosed glioma. The sample's time point: baseline, week 1 (first vaccination visit). The treatment was: pre-vaccination baseline after standard-of-care therapy. This table comes from immunoSEQ multiplex PCR, and its TCRdb copy is limited to in-frame clones, with some not included. The profile shows about 38,000 clones, just under 80% of them singletons. The input for sequencing was PBMCs, taken from a glioma patient treated with radiotherapy, temozolomide or both. These receptors originate from a man aged 40-49 years with glioma. Some clones in this sample may be carry-over from other donors' samples.

The chain employs TRBV9 and TRBJ1-1, with a possible D match to TRBD1 (6 bases). V lost 0 bases and J 11 bases, leaving 14 bases between the germline ends. CDR3 size: 13 residues. Germline V CDR1 and CDR2: SGDLS, YYNGEE. The CDR3 region is CASSVGPGAEAFF. Written as DNA, the CDR3 is TGTGCCAGCAGCGTAGGGCCGGGGGCAGAGGCTTTCTTT.

This clone was observed a single time. This chain links TRBV2 with TRBJ2-1, with 8 bases lining up with TRBD2. V shed 8 bases and J 8 bases; nucleotides not matched to a gene: 8. Per germline, CDR1 SNHLY and CDR2 FYNNEI. CDR3 length equals 13 residues. The CDR3, as DNA: TGTGCCAGCGGGTATAGCGGGAAGGATGAGCAGTTCTTC. It is translated as CASGYSGKDEQFF.

The J gene is TRBJ2-2, the V gene TRBV18; D might be TRBD1 or TRBD2, each matching 5 bases. V gave up 5 bases and J gave up 8 bases, with 15 bases separating them. The CDR3 is made up of 14 amino acids. Germline CDR1 is KGHSH and CDR2 is LQKENI. In DNA form, the CDR3 reads TGTGCCAGCTCATCCCGGGGCCCAGAAGGGGAGCTGTTTTTT. Translated: CASSSRGPEGELFF.

The V call is TRBV27, the J call TRBJ1-1; TRBD1 matches at 9 bases. In germline, CDR1 is MNHEY, CDR2 SMNVEV (reference sequence). V gave up 2 bases and J gave up 5 bases; unmatched junction bases: 0. The CDR3 length is 13 residues. CDR3 coding DNA: TGTGCCAGCAGTTTAGACAGGGGGACTGAAGCTTTCTTT. Its translation: CASSLDRGTEAFF.

The chain employs TRBV9 and TRBJ2-2; maybe TRBD2 (6 bases). The CDR3 spans 16 residues. In germline, CDR1 is SGDLS, CDR2 YYNGEE. V was cut by 0 bases and J by 4 bases, with 13 bases left in between. CDR3 protein: CASSVGGTRGTGELFF. Written as DNA, the CDR3 is TGTGCCAGCAGCGTAGGGGGGACGCGGGGCACCGGGGAGCTGTTTTTT.

The rearrangement joins TRBV5-1 to TRBJ2-1; D uncertain. V was shortened by 4 bases and J by 6 bases, with 11 bases between the two germline ends. This CDR3 comprises 13 residues. The germline gives CDR1 SGHRS, CDR2 YFSETQ. CDR3 in amino acids: CASSPFNGNEQFF. The CDR3 DNA reads TGCGCCAGCAGCCCCTTCAACGGCAATGAGCAGTTCTTC.

This chain connects TRBV27 to TRBJ2-7; D is ambiguous. V lost 4 bases to trimming and J lost 2 bases, with 6 bases between them. The CDR3 totals 12 residues. CDR1 is MNHEY, CDR2 SMNVEV, per germline (reference sequence). DNA of the CDR3: TGTGCCAGCAGTTCCATTGCCTACGAGCAGTACTTC. Its translation: CASSSIAYEQYF.

V is TRBV6-1 and J is TRBJ1-1; D is perhaps TRBD1 (6 bases). CDR3 size: 15 residues. The germline V gene encodes CDR1 MNHNS and CDR2 SASEGT. The V end lost 4 bases, the J end lost 0 bases, and 12 bases lay between the germline ends. The CDR3 loop is CASSGLQGMNTEAFF. Here the CDR3 DNA reads TGTGCCAGCAGTGGATTACAGGGCATGAACACTGAAGCTTTCTTT.